This T cell receptor beta chain is from a study of T cell responses to AZD1222 COVID-19 vaccine. Overall study results and limits: Just 5 to 7 AZD1222 recipients tested seropositive at baseline. White British people made up most donors, females outnumbered males, and clonal diversity was possibly underestimated. Variant regions that are unmutated are reportedly the target of nearly half of spike-specific TCRs. Receipt of two AZD1222 doses was followed by a rise in Spike-specific TCR breadth and depth.

Trimming removed 6 bases at V and 1 base at J, with 10 bases between. This CDR3 contains 14 residues. The germline gives CDR1 MGHRA, CDR2 YSYEKL. Clones were read by immunoSEQ multiplex PCR, and TCRdb kept only the in-frame ones, dropping some. The profile covers some 130,000 clones, with approximately 91% appearing a single time and around 1% taken by the ten largest. As concerns this clone: Its specificity is not known.

The TCR comes from an adult who received the AZD1222 COVID-19 vaccine. This chain connects TRBV4-1 to TRBJ2-1, with D unresolved. This sample comprised peripheral blood, obtained 28 days after the second AZD1222 dose. The chain's CDR3 is CASREMRSYNEQFF. Written as DNA, the CDR3 is TGCGCCAGCAGAGAAATGAGGTCCTACAATGAGCAGTTCTTC.